This T cell receptor (beta chain) originates from a study of blood T cells in healthy people across ages. Next came a second PCR, run for about 7 to 11 cycles, which used a sample-barcoded 5' primer along with a J-beta primer mix. In TCRdb, the 5' RACE reads were re-called with MiXCR into one record per CDR3 protein. The table records around 2 million distinct CDR3 sequences, approximately 40% of them present only once. The V and J ends lost 4 bases and 0 bases, in that order; junction bases with no gene match: 9. CDR1 and CDR2 (germline): LGHDT, YNNKEL (reference sequence). The CDR3 loop spans 17 amino acids. This clonotype has a single count.

This sequence originates from a human donor in good health. The genes are TRBV3-1 and TRBJ2-1; 7 nucleotides agree with TRBD2. The sequenced sample was blood. This chain's CDR3 is CASSPGGSSSSYNEQFF. In nucleotides, the CDR3 is TGTGCCAGCAGCCCCGGGGGGTCTTCTAGCTCCTACAATGAGCAGTTCTTC.